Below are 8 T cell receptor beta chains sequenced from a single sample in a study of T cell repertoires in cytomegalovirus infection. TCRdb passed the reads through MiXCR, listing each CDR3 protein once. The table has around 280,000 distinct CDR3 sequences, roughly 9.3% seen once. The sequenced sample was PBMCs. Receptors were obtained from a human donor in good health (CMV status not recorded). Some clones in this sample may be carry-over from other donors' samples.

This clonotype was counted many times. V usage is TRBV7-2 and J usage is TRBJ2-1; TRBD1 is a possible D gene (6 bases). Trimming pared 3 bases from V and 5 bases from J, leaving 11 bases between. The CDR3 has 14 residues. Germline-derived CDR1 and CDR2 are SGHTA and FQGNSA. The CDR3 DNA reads TGTGCCAGCAGCTTTCAGGGGTCCGACAATGAGCAGTTCTTC. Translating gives CASSFQGSDNEQFF. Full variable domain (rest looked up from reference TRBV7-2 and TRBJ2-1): GAGVSQSPSNKVTEKGKDVELRCDPISGHTALYWYRQSLGQGLEFLIYFQGNSAPDKSGLPSDRFSAERTGGSVSTLTIQRTQQEDSAVYLCASSFQGSDNEQFFGPGTRLTVL.

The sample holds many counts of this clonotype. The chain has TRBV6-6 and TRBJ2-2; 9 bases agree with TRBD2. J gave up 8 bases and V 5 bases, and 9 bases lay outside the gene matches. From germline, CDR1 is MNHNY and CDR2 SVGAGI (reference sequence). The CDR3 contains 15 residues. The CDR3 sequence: CASSGSGGFFGELFF. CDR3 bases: TGTGCCAGCAGTGGTAGCGGGGGTTTCTTTGGGGAGCTGTTTTTT.

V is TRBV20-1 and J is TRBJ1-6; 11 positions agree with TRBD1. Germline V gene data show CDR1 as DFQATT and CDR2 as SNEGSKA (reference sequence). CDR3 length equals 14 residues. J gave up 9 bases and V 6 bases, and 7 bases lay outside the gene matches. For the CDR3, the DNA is TGCAGTGCCTCGAAGGACAGGGGGCTTTCACCCCTCCACTTT. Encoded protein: CSASKDRGLSPLHF.

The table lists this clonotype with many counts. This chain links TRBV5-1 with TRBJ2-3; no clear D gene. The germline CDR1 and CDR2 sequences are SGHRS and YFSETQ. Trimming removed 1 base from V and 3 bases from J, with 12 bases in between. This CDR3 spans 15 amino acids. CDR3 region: CASSLRPKGTDTQYF. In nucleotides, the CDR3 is TGCGCCAGCAGCTTGAGGCCAAAAGGGACAGATACGCAGTATTTT.

DNA for the CDR3: TGTGCCAGCAGCTGGGGGGACTCAGACAATGAGCAGTTCTTC. This sequence encodes CASSWGDSDNEQFF. The chain recombines TRBV5-4 with TRBJ2-1, with D perhaps matching TRBD2 (6 bases). V dropped 3 bases and J dropped 5 bases, with 12 bases sitting between them. The CDR3 length is 14 residues. CDR1 is SGHNT and CDR2 is YYREEE in the germline V gene (reference sequence).

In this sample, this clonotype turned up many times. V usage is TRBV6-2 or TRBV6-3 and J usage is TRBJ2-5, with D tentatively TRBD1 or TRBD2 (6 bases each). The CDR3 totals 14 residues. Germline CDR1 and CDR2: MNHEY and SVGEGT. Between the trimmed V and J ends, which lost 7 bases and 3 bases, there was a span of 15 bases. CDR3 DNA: TGTGCCAGCACTTTTATGGAGGGGGAAGAGACCCAGTACTTC. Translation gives CASTFMEGEETQYF.

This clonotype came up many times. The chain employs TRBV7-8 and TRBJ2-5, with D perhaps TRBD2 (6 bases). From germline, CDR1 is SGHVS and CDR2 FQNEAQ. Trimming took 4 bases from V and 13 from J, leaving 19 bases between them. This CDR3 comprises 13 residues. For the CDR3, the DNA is TGTGCCAGCAGCTCCCGGGAGCAGGGCCATCCGTACTTC. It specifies CASSSREQGHPYF.

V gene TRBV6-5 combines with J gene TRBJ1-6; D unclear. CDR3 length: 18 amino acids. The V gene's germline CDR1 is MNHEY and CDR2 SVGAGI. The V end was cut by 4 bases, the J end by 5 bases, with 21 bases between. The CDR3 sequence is CASSSDTLGPGNNSPLHF. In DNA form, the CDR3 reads TGTGCCAGCAGTTCCGACACCTTAGGGCCTGGGAATAATTCACCCCTCCACTTT.